The 32 T cell receptor beta chains presented below share a single source sample, sequenced in a study of blood T cell repertoires in COVID-19. Method: immunoSEQ multiplex PCR; TCRdb's copy keeps in-frame clones and lacks some. The sample includes some 100,000 clones, about 89% of them seen just once. The sequencing sample was made of peripheral blood. The receptors stem from a man in his fifties with acute or convalescent COVID-19.

V and J are TRBV7-6 and TRBJ2-1; 12 bases align to TRBD2. The CDR3 totals 21 residues. Germline V gives CDR1 SGHVS, CDR2 FNYEAQ. Trimming removed 8 bases from V and 4 bases from J; junction bases left unmatched: 24. CDR3 nucleotides: TGTGCCAGCGGGACCCATCGCGGGACTAGCGGGTGGAACTTGGCATACAATGAGCAGTTCTTC. Protein: CASGTHRGTSGWNLAYNEQFF.

This clone has only a few counts. This chain uses TRBV7-8 with TRBJ1-6; D is perhaps TRBD1 (5 bases). The CDR3 runs to 16 residues. CDR1 is SGHVS, CDR2 FQNEAQ, per germline. The germline V and J ends were trimmed by 1 base and 9 bases, with 16 bases remaining between them. This chain's CDR3 is CASSLVGGEWISPLHF. CDR3 DNA sequence: TGTGCCAGCAGCTTAGTTGGGGGGGAATGGATTTCACCCCTCCACTTT. The variable domain in full, with the rest retrieved from reference TRBV7-8 and TRBJ1-6, is GAGVSQSPRYKVAKRGQDVALRCDPISGHVSLFWYQQALGQGPEFLTYFQNEAQLDKSGLPSDRFFAERPEGSVSTLKIQRTQQEDSAVYLCASSLVGGEWISPLHFGNGTRLTVT.

The count of this clone is one. In nucleotides, the CDR3 is TGTGCCAGCAGCCTAACAGGGCTCACAGATACGCAGTATTTT. It translates to CASSLTGLTDTQYF. The rearrangement links TRBV11-3 to TRBJ2-3; D is perhaps TRBD1 (6 bases). CDR1 and CDR2 (germline): SGHNT, YENEEA. With 5 bases removed from V and 2 bases from J, the gap between germline ends came to 11 bases. The CDR3 consists of 14 residues.

This chain links TRBV12-5 with TRBJ2-7, with TRBD2 matching 9 bases. The CDR3 extends over 16 amino acids. The germline gives CDR1 LGHNT, CDR2 FRNRAP. V lost 4 bases to trimming and J lost 1 base; unmatched junction nucleotides: 8. CDR3 residues: CASGSPLAGWSYEQYF. The CDR3, as DNA: TGTGCTAGTGGTTCCCCTCTAGCGGGATGGTCCTACGAGCAGTACTTC. The variable domain in full, with the rest retrieved from reference TRBV12-5 and TRBJ2-7, is DARVTQTPRHKVTEMGQEVTMRCQPILGHNTVFWYRQTMMQGLELLAYFRNRAPLDDSGMPKDRFSAEMPDATLATLKIQPSEPRDSAVYFCASGSPLAGWSYEQYFGPGTRLTVT.

The chain carries TRBV12-3 or TRBV12-4 and TRBJ2-7; a weak D match, TRBD1 (6 bases). The CDR3 contains 13 residues. The V end lost 2 bases, the J end lost 9 bases, and 14 bases lay between the germline ends. The CDR3 reads CASSLNRDTVQYF. CDR3 DNA: TGTGCCAGCAGTTTAAATAGGGACACAGTGCAGTACTTC.

This clone was seen only a few times. The rearrangement joins TRBV7-9 to TRBJ2-7; 12 bases fit TRBD2. The CDR3 is made up of 15 amino acids. The V segment lost 4 bases and the J segment 7 bases; nucleotides outside the gene matches: 8. In germline, CDR1 is SEHNR, CDR2 FQNEAQ (reference sequence). The DNA for the CDR3 is TGTGCCAGCAGCTCTCCGGGACTAGCGGGCGGAGAGCAGTACTTC. It codes for CASSSPGLAGGEQYF.

The V call is TRBV18, the J call TRBJ1-2; a weak D match, TRBD1 (6 bases). Per germline, CDR1 KGHSH and CDR2 LQKENI. V gave up 0 bases and J gave up 4 bases, with 12 bases separating them. The CDR3 sequence is 15 residues long. The CDR3 sequence is CASSPPSQGSYGYTF. The DNA of the CDR3 is TGTGCCAGCTCACCACCTTCACAGGGATCCTATGGCTACACCTTC.

The J gene is TRBJ2-1, the V gene TRBV18, with 10 positions matching TRBD2. J was trimmed by 8 bases and V by 4 bases; bases with no gene match: 14. CDR1 and CDR2 (germline): KGHSH, LQKENI. CDR3 length equals 17 residues. The CDR3 region is CASSQSPLLAGSYEQFF. The CDR3 region has the DNA TGTGCCAGCTCACAGAGTCCTCTACTAGCGGGGTCGTATGAGCAGTTCTTC.

The chain recombines TRBV3-1 (or the pseudogene TRBV3-2) with TRBJ1-1; 11 bases map to TRBD1. CDR3 size: 15 residues. V gave up 5 bases and J gave up 3 bases; unmatched junction bases: 5. The germline gives CDR1 LGHDT, CDR2 YNNKEL (reference sequence). As DNA, the CDR3 is TGTGCCAGCAGCTCCCGGACAGGGGGCTACACTGAAGCTTTCTTT. Its translation: CASSSRTGGYTEAFF.

The V call is TRBV12-3 or TRBV12-4, the J call TRBJ1-2, with D unresolved. V lost 1 base, J lost 8 bases, and 8 bases lay in between. This CDR3 is built from 12 residues. The CDR3 loop is CASSLGGRGYTF. The CDR3 DNA reads as TGTGCCAGCAGTTTAGGAGGGCGAGGCTACACCTTC.

CDR3 nucleotide sequence: TGTGCCAGCTCACCAGACAGGTTTCCGCAAAATTCACCCCTCCACTTT. It codes for CASSPDRFPQNSPLHF. This chain connects TRBV18 to TRBJ1-6, with D possibly being TRBD1 (6 bases). V shed 2 bases and J shed 7 bases, with 15 bases lying between them. This CDR3 has 16 residues. CDR1 is KGHSH and CDR2 is LQKENI in the germline V gene.

V and J are TRBV12-5 and TRBJ2-1; the D gene is possibly TRBD2 (6 bases). In germline, CDR1 is LGHNT, CDR2 FRNRAP. CDR3 length equals 14 residues. Trimming removed 6 bases at V and 5 bases at J, with 14 bases between. CDR3 DNA sequence: TGTGCTAGTGGCCTGCCGGGAGCCAACAATGAGCAGTTCTTC. This codes for CASGLPGANNEQFF.

The gene calls are TRBV28 and TRBJ1-5; D uncertain. The germline V and J ends were trimmed by 6 bases and 0 bases, with 9 bases remaining between them. CDR3 size: 14 residues. Per the germline V gene, CDR1 is MDHEN and CDR2 is SYDVKM. The DNA for the CDR3 is TGTGCCAGCAGCGTAAGCTATAGCAATCAGCCCCAGCATTTT. This encodes CASSVSYSNQPQHF.

The J gene is TRBJ2-3, the V gene TRBV7-6; a possible D gene is TRBD2 (5 bases). CDR3 length: 16 amino acids. V lost 2 bases to trimming and J lost 6 bases, with 18 bases between them. The germline V gene encodes CDR1 SGHVS and CDR2 FNYEAQ. CDR3 residues: CASSLRSGVSVDTQYF. The CDR3 coding sequence is TGTGCCAGCAGCTTAAGGTCCGGGGTCTCGGTGGATACGCAGTATTTT.

J is TRBJ1-4 and V is TRBV4-1; D gene ambiguous. Germline loops: CDR1 MGHRA, CDR2 YSYEKL. The V gene lost 2 bases and the J gene lost 0 bases, with 7 bases spanning the gap. This CDR3 has 15 amino acids. The chain's CDR3 is CASSQKGATNEKLFF. The CDR3 DNA reads as TGCGCCAGCAGCCAAAAGGGAGCAACTAATGAAAAACTGTTTTTT.

The chain links TRBV19 to TRBJ2-1; D might be TRBD2 (6 bases). CDR1 and CDR2 from the germline V gene are LNHDA and SQIVND (reference sequence). The V and J ends lost 3 bases and 0 bases respectively, with 15 bases between them. The CDR3 spans 17 residues. The CDR3 region has the DNA TGTGCCAGTAGTATTGGACGGGGGACCTACTCCTACAATGAGCAGTTCTTC. Protein sequence: CASSIGRGTYSYNEQFF.

The J gene is TRBJ1-1, the V gene TRBV5-1; the D gene is possibly TRBD1 (6 bases). CDR1 and CDR2 (germline): SGHRS, YFSETQ. V was cut by 1 base and J by 4 bases, with 11 bases left in between. The CDR3 spans 14 residues. CDR3 nucleotide sequence: TGCGCCAGCAGCTTGTACACAGGGATCACTGAAGCTTTCTTT. Translating gives CASSLYTGITEAFF.

This clone was seen more than once but under ten times. The J gene is TRBJ2-2, the V gene TRBV19; 11 nucleotides line up with TRBD2. The trim removed 3 bases at V and 5 bases at J, leaving 8 bases unmatched. This CDR3 region has 17 residues. The germline gives CDR1 LNHDA, CDR2 SQIVND (reference sequence). The chain's CDR3 is CASSITASGGMTGELFF. The DNA for the CDR3 is TGTGCCAGTAGTATTACGGCTAGCGGGGGGATGACCGGGGAGCTGTTTTTT.

This chain joins TRBV7-9 and TRBJ1-2; TRBD1 aligns across 7 bases. The V gene end was trimmed by 5 bases and the J gene end by 2 bases; junction bases not matched to a gene: 11. Germline CDR1 and CDR2: SEHNR and FQNEAQ (reference sequence). This CDR3 has 16 amino acids. CDR3 DNA: TGTGCCAGCAGCCGATCCGGGACAGACAGGAACTATGGCTACACCTTC. It specifies CASSRSGTDRNYGYTF.

The chain has TRBV7-9 and TRBJ1-4, with a tentative D call TRBD1 (6 bases). The germline V gene has CDR1 SEHNR and CDR2 FQNEAQ (reference sequence). V gave up 5 bases and J gave up 5 bases, with 15 bases separating them. CDR3 length: 15 residues. CDR3: CASSPTGGWNEKLFF. In DNA, the CDR3 is TGTGCCAGCAGCCCCACGGGGGGCTGGAATGAAAAACTGTTTTTT. Variable domain in full (rest from reference TRBV7-9 and TRBJ1-4): DTGVSQNPRHKITKRGQNVTFRCDPISEHNRLYWYRQTLGQGPEFLTYFQNEAQLEKSRLLSDRFSAERPKGSFSTLEIQRTEQGDSAMYLCASSPTGGWNEKLFFGSGTQLSVL.

The rearrangement links TRBV9 to TRBJ2-2; D unclear. CDR3 length equals 12 residues. Germline loops: CDR1 SGDLS, CDR2 YYNGEE. Between the trimmed V and J ends, which lost 8 bases and 2 bases, there was a span of 7 bases. CDR3 protein: CASELNTGELFF. The CDR3 DNA reads TGTGCCAGTGAACTAAACACCGGGGAGCTGTTTTTT.

This clone was seen just once. The chain recombines TRBV7-8 with TRBJ1-6, with D perhaps TRBD1 (6 bases). The germline V gene has CDR1 SGHVS and CDR2 FQNEAQ. This CDR3 has 15 amino acids. V was cut by 5 bases and J by 7 bases, with 15 bases left in between. The chain's CDR3 is CASSRGTFGNSPLHF. In DNA form, the CDR3 reads TGTGCCAGCAGCCGCGGGACATTTGGCAATTCACCCCTCCACTTT.

V gene TRBV5-1 combines with J gene TRBJ2-1; D is possibly TRBD2 (7 bases). V lost 0 bases and J 5 bases, leaving 15 bases between the germline ends. The germline V gene encodes CDR1 SGHRS and CDR2 YFSETQ. The CDR3 runs 16 residues. The CDR3 coding sequence is TGCGCCAGCAGCTTGGAAGGGGGGGTCCGCAACAATGAGCAGTTCTTC. Translated, it gives CASSLEGGVRNNEQFF.

The chain couples TRBV29-1 to TRBJ1-1; D is unclear. The V gene's germline CDR1 is SQVTM and CDR2 ANQGSEA. The CDR3 is 10 residues long. V was cut by 7 bases and J by 8 bases, with 11 bases left in between. CDR3 loop: CSGVEGEAFF. CDR3 DNA: TGCAGCGGGGTTGAGGGAGAAGCTTTCTTT.

This clone was seen only once. This chain links TRBV24-1 with TRBJ2-3, with a possible D match to TRBD2 (6 bases). The CDR3 is 15 amino acids. V lost 6 bases and J 4 bases, leaving 16 bases between the germline ends. Germline CDR1 KGHDR, CDR2 SFDVKD. CDR3 nucleotide sequence: TGTGCCACCAGTAGGGCGGGACTCGGATCAGATACGCAGTATTTT. Protein product: CATSRAGLGSDTQYF.

The chain employs TRBV19 and TRBJ1-1; TRBD1 might be the D (5 bases). CDR1 and CDR2 from the germline V gene are LNHDA and SQIVND (reference sequence). V gave up 3 bases and J gave up 4 bases, with 12 bases separating them. The CDR3 contains 14 residues. The CDR3 DNA reads as TGTGCCAGTAGTATGATGGGGCGGAGCACTGAAGCTTTCTTT. Translated: CASSMMGRSTEAFF.

This chain joins TRBV20-1 and TRBJ2-7, with 7 bases lining up with TRBD2. CDR3 length: 15 residues. The trim removed 3 bases at V and 2 bases at J, leaving 10 bases unmatched. From germline, CDR1 is DFQATT and CDR2 SNEGSKA (reference sequence). The CDR3 sequence is CSASRHGGSAYEQYF. The CDR3 coding sequence is TGCAGTGCTAGTCGTCACGGCGGGAGCGCCTACGAGCAGTACTTC.

J is TRBJ2-7 and V is TRBV18, with unresolved D. This CDR3 is 12 amino acids long. Germline CDR1 and CDR2: KGHSH and LQKENI. The ends were cut back, 3 bases at V and 1 base at J, with 4 bases in the middle. The CDR3 reads CASSPLSYEQYF. The CDR3 DNA follows: TGTGCCAGCTCACCCCTTTCCTACGAGCAGTACTTC.

The J gene is TRBJ1-1, the V gene TRBV27; TRBD1 matches at 7 bases. Germline CDR1 reads MNHEY; CDR2 reads SMNVEV (reference sequence). After removal of 8 bases from V and 11 bases from J, the junction contained 8 bases not matched to a gene. The CDR3 covers 11 residues. The CDR3 coding sequence is TGTGCCAGCGGAGTTACAGGGGCTGCTTTCTTT. It is translated as CASGVTGAAFF.

This chain joins TRBV4-1 and TRBJ2-1, with D maybe TRBD2 (6 bases). V was pared by 0 bases and J by 9 bases, with 24 bases between. Germline values: CDR1 MGHRA, CDR2 YSYEKL. The CDR3 covers 18 residues. For the CDR3, the DNA is TGCGCCAGCAGCCAAGAGGCCGGTCCCCTGGGAGGACGGAGTGAGCAGTTCTTC. Protein product: CASSQEAGPLGGRSEQFF.

This sequence joins TRBV2 and TRBJ1-2; tentative D call: TRBD1 (5 bases). This CDR3 has 13 amino acids. Deletions cut 4 bases from V and 4 bases from J, with 10 bases between. Looked up from germline, CDR1 is SNHLY and CDR2 is FYNNEI. The CDR3 DNA follows: TGTGCCAGCAGTGCAGGGATCATCTATGGCTACACCTTC. Its protein product is CASSAGIIYGYTF.

The V and J genes are TRBV6-5 and TRBJ1-1; D gene unclear. The CDR3 length is 12 residues. CDR1 and CDR2 from the germline V gene are MNHEY and SVGAGI. Trimming took off 4 bases at V and 6 bases at J, with 9 bases between the two ends. The CDR3 reads CASSSFSSEAFF. The CDR3 DNA reads as TGTGCCAGCAGTTCCTTTAGCTCTGAAGCTTTCTTT.